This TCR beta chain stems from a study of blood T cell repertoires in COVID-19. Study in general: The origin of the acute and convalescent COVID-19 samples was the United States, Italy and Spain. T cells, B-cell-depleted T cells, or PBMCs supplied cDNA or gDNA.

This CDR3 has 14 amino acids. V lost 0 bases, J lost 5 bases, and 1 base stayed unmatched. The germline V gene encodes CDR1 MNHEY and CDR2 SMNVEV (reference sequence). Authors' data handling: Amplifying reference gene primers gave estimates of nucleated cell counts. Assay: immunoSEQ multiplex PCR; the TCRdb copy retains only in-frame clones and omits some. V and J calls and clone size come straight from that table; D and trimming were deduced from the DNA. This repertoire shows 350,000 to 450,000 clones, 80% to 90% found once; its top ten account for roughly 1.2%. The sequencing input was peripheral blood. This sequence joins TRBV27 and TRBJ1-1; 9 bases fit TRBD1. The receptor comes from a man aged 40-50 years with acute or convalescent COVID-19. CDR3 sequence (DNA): TGTGCCAGCAGTTTATCGGACAGGGGTACTGAAGCTTTCTTT. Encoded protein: CASSLSDRGTEAFF.